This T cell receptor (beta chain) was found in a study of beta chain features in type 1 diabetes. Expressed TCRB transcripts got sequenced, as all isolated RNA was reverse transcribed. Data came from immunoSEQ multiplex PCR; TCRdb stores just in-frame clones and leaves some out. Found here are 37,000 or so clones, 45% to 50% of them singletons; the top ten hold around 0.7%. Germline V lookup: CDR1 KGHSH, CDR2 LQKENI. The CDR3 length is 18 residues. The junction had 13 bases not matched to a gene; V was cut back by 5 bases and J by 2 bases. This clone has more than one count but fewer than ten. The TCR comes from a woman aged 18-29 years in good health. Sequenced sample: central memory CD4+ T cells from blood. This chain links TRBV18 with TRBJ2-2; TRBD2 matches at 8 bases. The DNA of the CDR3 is TGTGCCAGCTCAGCGAGCACACCGGGACTAGGAAACACCGGGGAGCTGTTTTTT. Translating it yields CASSASTPGLGNTGELFF.